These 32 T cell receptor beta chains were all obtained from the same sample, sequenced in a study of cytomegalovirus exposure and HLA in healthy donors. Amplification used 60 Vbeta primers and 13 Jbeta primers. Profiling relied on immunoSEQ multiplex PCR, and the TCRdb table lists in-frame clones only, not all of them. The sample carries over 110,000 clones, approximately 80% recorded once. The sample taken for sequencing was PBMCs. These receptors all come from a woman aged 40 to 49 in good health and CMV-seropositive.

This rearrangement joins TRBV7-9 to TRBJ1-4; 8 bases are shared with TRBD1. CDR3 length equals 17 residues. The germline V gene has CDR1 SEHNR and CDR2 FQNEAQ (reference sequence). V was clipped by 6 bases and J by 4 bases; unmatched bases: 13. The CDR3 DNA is TGTGCCAGCAGTCCAACCCCCGACAGGGGAGATAATGAAAAACTGTTTTTT. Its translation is CASSPTPDRGDNEKLFF. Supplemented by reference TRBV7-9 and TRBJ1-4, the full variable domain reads DTGVSQNPRHKITKRGQNVTFRCDPISEHNRLYWYRQTLGQGPEFLTYFQNEAQLEKSRLLSDRFSAERPKGSFSTLEIQRTEQGDSAMYLCASSPTPDRGDNEKLFFGSGTQLSVL.

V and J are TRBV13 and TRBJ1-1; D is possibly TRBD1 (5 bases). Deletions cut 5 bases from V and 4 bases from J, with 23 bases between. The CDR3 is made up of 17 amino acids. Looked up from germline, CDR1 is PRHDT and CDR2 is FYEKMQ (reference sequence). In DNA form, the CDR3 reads TGTGCCAGCAGCCACACCGAGTCGTCAGGGAGGTCCACTGAAGCTTTCTTT. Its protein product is CASSHTESSGRSTEAFF.

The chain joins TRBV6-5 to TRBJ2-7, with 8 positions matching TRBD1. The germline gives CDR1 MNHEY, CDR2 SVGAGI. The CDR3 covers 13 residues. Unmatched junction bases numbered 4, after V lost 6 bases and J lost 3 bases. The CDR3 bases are TGTGCCAGCAGAAAACAGGGGGTCTACGAGCAGTACTTC. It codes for CASRKQGVYEQYF.

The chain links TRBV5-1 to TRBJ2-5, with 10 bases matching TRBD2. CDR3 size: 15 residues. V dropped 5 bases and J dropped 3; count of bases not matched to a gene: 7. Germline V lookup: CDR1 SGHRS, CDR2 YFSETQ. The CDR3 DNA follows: TGCGCCAGCAGGCCCAGTGGACTAGCGGAAGAGACCCAGTACTTC. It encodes CASRPSGLAEETQYF. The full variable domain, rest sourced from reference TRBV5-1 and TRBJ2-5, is KAGVTQTPRYLIKTRGQQVTLSCSPISGHRSVSWYQQTPGQGLQFLFEYFSETQRNKGNFPGRFSGRQFSNSRSEMNVSTLELGDSALYLCASRPSGLAEETQYFGPGTRLLVL.

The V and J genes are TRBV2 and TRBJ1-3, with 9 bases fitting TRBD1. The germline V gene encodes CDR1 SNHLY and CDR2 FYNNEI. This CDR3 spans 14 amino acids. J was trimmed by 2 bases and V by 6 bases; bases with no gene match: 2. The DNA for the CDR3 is TGTGCCAGCAGAAGACAGGGGGCTGGAAACACCATATATTTT. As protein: CASRRQGAGNTIYF.

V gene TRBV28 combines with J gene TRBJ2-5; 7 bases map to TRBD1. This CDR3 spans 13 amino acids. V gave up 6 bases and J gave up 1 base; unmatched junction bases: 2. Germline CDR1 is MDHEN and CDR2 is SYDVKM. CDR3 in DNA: TGTGCCAGCAGCACAGGGGTCCAAGAGACCCAGTACTTC. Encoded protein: CASSTGVQETQYF.

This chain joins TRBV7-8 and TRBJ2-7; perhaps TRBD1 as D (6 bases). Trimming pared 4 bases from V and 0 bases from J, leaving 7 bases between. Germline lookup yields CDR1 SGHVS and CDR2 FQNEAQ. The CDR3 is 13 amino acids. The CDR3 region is CASSSDSSYEQYF. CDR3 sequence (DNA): TGTGCCAGCAGCTCGGACAGCTCCTACGAGCAGTACTTC.

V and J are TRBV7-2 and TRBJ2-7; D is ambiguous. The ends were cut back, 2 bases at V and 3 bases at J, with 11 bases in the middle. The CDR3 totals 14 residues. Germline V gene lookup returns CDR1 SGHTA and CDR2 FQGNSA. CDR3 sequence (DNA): TGTGCCAGCAGCTTAAGTGCCGTAGACTACGAGCAGTACTTC. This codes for CASSLSAVDYEQYF.

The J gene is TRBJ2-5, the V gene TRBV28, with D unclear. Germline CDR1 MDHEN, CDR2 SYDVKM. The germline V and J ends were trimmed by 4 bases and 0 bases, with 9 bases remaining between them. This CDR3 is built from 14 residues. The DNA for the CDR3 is TGTGCCAGCAGTTCACACAACAACCAAGAGACCCAGTACTTC. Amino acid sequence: CASSSHNNQETQYF. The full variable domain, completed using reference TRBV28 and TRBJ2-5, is DVKVTQSSRYLVKRTGEKVFLECVQDMDHENMFWYRQDPGLGLRLIYFSYDVKMKEKGDIPEGYSVSREKKERFSLILESASTNQTSMYLCASSSHNNQETQYFGPGTRLLVL.

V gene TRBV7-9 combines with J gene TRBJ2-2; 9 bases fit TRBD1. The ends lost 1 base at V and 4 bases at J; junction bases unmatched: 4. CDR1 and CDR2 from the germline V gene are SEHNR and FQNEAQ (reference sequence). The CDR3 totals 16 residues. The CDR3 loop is CASSLGTGDSTGELFF. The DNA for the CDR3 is TGTGCCAGCAGCTTAGGGACAGGGGACAGCACCGGGGAGCTGTTTTTT. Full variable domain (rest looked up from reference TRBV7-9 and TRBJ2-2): DTGVSQNPRHKITKRGQNVTFRCDPISEHNRLYWYRQTLGQGPEFLTYFQNEAQLEKSRLLSDRFSAERPKGSFSTLEIQRTEQGDSAMYLCASSLGTGDSTGELFFGEGSRLTVL.

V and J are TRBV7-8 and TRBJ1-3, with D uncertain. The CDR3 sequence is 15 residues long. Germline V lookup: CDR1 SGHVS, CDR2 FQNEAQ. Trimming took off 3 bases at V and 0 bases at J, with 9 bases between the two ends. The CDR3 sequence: CASSLDSNSGNTIYF. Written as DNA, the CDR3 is TGTGCCAGCAGCTTGGACTCCAACTCTGGAAACACCATATATTTT. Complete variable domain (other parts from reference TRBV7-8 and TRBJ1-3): GAGVSQSPRYKVAKRGQDVALRCDPISGHVSLFWYQQALGQGPEFLTYFQNEAQLDKSGLPSDRFFAERPEGSVSTLKIQRTQQEDSAVYLCASSLDSNSGNTIYFGEGSWLTVV.

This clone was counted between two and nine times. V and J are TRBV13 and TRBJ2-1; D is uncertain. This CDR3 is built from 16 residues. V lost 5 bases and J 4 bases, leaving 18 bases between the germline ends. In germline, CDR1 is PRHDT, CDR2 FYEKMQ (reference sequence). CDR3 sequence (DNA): TGTGCCAGCAGCCGAGGTATTGGCTCAACATACAATGAGCAGTTCTTC. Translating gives CASSRGIGSTYNEQFF.

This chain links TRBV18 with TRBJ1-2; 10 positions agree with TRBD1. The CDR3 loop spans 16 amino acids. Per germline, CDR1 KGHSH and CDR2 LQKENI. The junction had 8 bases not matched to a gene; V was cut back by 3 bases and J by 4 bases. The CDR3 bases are TGTGCCAGCTCACCCCGACAGGGGGCGTCCCCCTATGGCTACACCTTC. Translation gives CASSPRQGASPYGYTF.

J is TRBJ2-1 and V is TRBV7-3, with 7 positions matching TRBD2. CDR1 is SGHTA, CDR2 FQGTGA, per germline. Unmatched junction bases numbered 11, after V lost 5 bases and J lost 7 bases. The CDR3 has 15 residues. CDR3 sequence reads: CASSPTSLTVNEQFF. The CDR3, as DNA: TGTGCCAGCAGCCCGACTAGCCTGACGGTGAATGAGCAGTTCTTC.

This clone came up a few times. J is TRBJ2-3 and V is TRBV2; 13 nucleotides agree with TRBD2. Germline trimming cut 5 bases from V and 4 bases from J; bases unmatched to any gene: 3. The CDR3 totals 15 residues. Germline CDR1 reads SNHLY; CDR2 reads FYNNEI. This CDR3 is CASSYGLAGADTQYF. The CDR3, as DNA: TGTGCCAGCAGTTATGGACTAGCGGGAGCAGATACGCAGTATTTT.

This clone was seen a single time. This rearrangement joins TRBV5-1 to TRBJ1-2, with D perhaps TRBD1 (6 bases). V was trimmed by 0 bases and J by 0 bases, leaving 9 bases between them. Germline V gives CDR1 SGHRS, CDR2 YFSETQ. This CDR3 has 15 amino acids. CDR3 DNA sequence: TGCGCCAGCAGCTTGGGACAGGAAGCTAACTATGGCTACACCTTC. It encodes CASSLGQEANYGYTF.

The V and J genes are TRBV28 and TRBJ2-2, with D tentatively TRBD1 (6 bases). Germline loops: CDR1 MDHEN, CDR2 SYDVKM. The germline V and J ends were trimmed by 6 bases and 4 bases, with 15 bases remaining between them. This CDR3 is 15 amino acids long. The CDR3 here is CASSGSGAATGELFF. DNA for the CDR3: TGTGCCAGCAGCGGATCAGGGGCTGCCACCGGGGAGCTGTTTTTT.

This CDR3 reads CASRPDSETQYF. The CDR3, as DNA: TGTGCCAGCAGACCCGACTCGGAGACCCAGTACTTC. The chain recombines TRBV2 with TRBJ2-5; no firm D call. This CDR3 region has 12 residues. Germline lookup yields CDR1 SNHLY and CDR2 FYNNEI. V was cut by 6 bases and J by 5 bases, with 10 bases left in between.

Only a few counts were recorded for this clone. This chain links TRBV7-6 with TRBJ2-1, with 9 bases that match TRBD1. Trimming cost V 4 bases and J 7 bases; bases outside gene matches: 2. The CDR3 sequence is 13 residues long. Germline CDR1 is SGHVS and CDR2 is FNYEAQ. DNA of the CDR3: TGTGCCAGCAGCTACGGGACAGGGAATGAGCAGTTCTTC. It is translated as CASSYGTGNEQFF.

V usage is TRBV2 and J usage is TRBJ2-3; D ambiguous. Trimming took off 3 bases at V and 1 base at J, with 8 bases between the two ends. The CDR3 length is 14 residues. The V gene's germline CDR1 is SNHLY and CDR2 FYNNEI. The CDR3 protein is CASSEGSGTDTQYF. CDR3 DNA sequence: TGTGCCAGCAGTGAGGGCTCGGGCACAGATACGCAGTATTTT.

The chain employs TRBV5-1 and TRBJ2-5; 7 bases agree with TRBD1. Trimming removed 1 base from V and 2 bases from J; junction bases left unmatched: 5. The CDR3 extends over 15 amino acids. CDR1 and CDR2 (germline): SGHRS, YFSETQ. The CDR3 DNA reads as TGCGCCAGCAGCTTGACTGGGACAGCACAAGAGACCCAGTACTTC. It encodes CASSLTGTAQETQYF.

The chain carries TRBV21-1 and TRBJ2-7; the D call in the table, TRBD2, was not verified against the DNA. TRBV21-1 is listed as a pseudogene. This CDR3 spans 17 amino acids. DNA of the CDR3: TGTGCCAGCAGCAACAACCCAGGACTAGCGGGAGACTACGAGCAGTACTTC. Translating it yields CASSNNPGLAGDYEQYF.

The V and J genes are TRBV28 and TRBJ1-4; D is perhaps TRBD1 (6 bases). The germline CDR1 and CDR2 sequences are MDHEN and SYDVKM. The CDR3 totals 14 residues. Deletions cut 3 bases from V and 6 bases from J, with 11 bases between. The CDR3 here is CASSFRGMDEKLFF. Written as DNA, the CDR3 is TGTGCCAGCAGTTTTAGGGGGATGGATGAAAAACTGTTTTTT.

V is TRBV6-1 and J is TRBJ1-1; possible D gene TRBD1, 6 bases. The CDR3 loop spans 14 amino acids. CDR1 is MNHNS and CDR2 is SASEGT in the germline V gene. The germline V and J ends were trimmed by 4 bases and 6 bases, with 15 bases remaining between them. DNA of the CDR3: TGTGCCAGCAGTGCTACGTGGACAGACTCTGAAGCTTTCTTT. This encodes CASSATWTDSEAFF.

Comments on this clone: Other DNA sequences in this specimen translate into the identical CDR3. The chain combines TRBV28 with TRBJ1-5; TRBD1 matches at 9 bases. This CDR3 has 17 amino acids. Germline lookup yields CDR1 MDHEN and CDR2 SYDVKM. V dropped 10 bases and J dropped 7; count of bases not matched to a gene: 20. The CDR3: CANQTAGTGRRCQPQHF. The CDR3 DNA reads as TGTGCCAACCAAACGGCCGGGACAGGGAGAAGGTGCCAGCCCCAGCATTTT.

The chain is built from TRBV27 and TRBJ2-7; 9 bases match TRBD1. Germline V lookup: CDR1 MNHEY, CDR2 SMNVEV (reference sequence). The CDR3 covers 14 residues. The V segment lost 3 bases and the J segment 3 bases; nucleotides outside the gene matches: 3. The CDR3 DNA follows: TGTGCCAGCAGTTTGACAGGGGGAGGCTACGAGCAGTACTTC. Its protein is CASSLTGGGYEQYF.

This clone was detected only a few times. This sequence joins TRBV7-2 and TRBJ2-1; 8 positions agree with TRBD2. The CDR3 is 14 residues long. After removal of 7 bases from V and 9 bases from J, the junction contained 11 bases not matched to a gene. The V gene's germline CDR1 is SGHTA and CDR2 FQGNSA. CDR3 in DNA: TGTGCCAGCACCGAACAGCGGGAGATCTTTGAGCAGTTCTTC. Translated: CASTEQREIFEQFF.

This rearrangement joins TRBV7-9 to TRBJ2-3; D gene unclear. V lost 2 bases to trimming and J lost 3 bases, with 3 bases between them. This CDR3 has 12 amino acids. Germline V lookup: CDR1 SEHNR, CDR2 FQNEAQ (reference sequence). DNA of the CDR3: TGTGCCAGCAGCTTAATAACAGATACGCAGTATTTT. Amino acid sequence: CASSLITDTQYF.

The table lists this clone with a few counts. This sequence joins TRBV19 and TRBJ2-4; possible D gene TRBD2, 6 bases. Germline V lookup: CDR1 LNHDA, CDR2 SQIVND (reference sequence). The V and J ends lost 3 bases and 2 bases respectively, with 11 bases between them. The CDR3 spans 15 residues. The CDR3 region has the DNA TGTGCCAGTAGTATTAATGGGGGGTCCAAAAACATTCAGTACTTC. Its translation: CASSINGGSKNIQYF.

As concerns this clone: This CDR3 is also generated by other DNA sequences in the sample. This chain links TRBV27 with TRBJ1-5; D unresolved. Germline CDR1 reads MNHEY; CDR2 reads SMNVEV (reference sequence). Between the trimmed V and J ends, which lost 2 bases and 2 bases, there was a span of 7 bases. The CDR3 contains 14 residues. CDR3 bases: TGTGCCAGCAGTTTAGTGGGAGGCAATCAGCCCCAGCATTTT. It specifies CASSLVGGNQPQHF.

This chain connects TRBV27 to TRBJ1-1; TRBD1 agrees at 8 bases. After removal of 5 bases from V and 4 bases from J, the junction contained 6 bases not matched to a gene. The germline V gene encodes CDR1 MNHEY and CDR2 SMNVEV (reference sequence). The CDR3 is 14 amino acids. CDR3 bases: TGTGCCAGCAGTCCGCAGGGGGCAGGCACTGAAGCTTTCTTT. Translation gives CASSPQGAGTEAFF.

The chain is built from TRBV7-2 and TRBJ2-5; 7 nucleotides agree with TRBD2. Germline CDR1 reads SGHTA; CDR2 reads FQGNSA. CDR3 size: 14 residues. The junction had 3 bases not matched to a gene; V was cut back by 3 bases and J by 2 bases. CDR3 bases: TGTGCCAGCAGCTTCACTAGCGCGCAAGAGACCCAGTACTTC. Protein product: CASSFTSAQETQYF.